The 21 T cell receptor beta chains below were found in one sample sequenced in a study of CD8 T cells in ankylosing spondylitis. These TCRs are of unknown antigen specificity. A single record per CDR3 protein comes from TCRdb applying MiXCR to the 5' RACE reads. This sample has 800,000 to 900,000 distinct CDR3 sequences, with 12% found just once. The study, taken as a whole, reports: A TCR beta motif of fewer than ten highly homologous variants seemed to mark ankylosing spondylitis blood.

The material sequenced was blood, either unsorted or a sorted T cell fraction (not recorded which). Receptors originate from a male donor with ankylosing spondylitis.

This clonotype was seen a handful of times. V and J are TRBV11-2 and TRBJ1-5; a weak D match, TRBD1 (5 bases). The germline gives CDR1 SGHAT, CDR2 FQNNGV. Between the trimmed V and J ends, which lost 5 bases and 6 bases, there was a span of 14 bases. The CDR3 is made up of 14 amino acids. The CDR3 protein is CASSPQGQSQPQHF. As DNA, the CDR3 is TGTGCCAGCAGCCCCCAGGGTCAAAGTCAGCCCCAGCATTTT.

In this sample, this clonotype turned up a few times. The CDR3 loop is CASSLASFDLGAKNIQYF. CDR3 nucleotide sequence: TGTGCCAGCAGCCTTGCCTCCTTTGACCTAGGGGCCAAAAACATTCAGTACTTC. This chain joins TRBV11-2 and TRBJ2-4; D is uncertain. Trimming removed 5 bases from V and 1 base from J, with 21 bases in between. The CDR3 has 18 amino acids. Germline V lookup: CDR1 SGHAT, CDR2 FQNNGV.

The table lists this clonotype with many counts. J is TRBJ1-6 and V is TRBV3-1; 8 positions match TRBD1. Germline loops: CDR1 LGHDT, CDR2 YNNKEL (reference sequence). The CDR3 covers 14 residues. V gave up 1 base and J gave up 13 bases; unmatched junction bases: 6. CDR3 sequence (DNA): TGTGCCAGCAGCCAAGGGGGGACAGGTGGGCCCCTCCACTTT. This encodes CASSQGGTGGPLHF.

CDR3 sequence (DNA): TGCAGTGCTAGAGTCCCAATAACGGGGGGAGGAGCTTTCTTT. It translates to CSARVPITGGGAFF. The chain links TRBV20-1 to TRBJ1-1, with D tentatively TRBD1 (5 bases). The V end lost 1 base, the J end lost 10 bases, and 19 bases lay between the germline ends. In germline, CDR1 is DFQATT, CDR2 SNEGSKA (reference sequence). This CDR3 contains 14 residues.

The chain couples TRBV15 to TRBJ2-2; tentative D call: TRBD2 (6 bases). The CDR3 runs 15 residues. Deletions cut 3 bases from V and 5 bases from J, with 13 bases between. CDR1 is LNHNV and CDR2 is YYDKDF in the germline V gene (reference sequence). CDR3 coding DNA: TGTGCCACCAGCAGTAGGGACTCCGGGACCGGGGAGCTGTTTTTT. Residues: CATSSRDSGTGELFF. The entire variable domain, with the rest obtained from reference TRBV15 and TRBJ2-2, is as follows: DAMVIQNPRYQVTQFGKPVTLSCSQTLNHNVMYWYQQKSSQAPKLLFHYYDKDFNNEADTPDNFQSRRPNTSFCFLDIRSPGLGDTAMYLCATSSRDSGTGELFFGEGSRLTVL.

The chain carries TRBV5-1 and TRBJ2-1, with 8 bases aligning to TRBD2. The length of the CDR3 is 15 residues. The V segment lost 5 bases and the J segment 5 bases; nucleotides outside the gene matches: 9. Germline V gene lookup returns CDR1 SGHRS and CDR2 YFSETQ. CDR3 sequence: CASRSGLGVNNEQFF. The CDR3 DNA sequence: TGCGCCAGCAGATCGGGACTAGGAGTAAACAATGAGCAGTTCTTC.

In this sample, this clonotype turned up many times. The gene calls are TRBV20-1 and TRBJ1-2; 7 bases are a match to TRBD1. J gave up 4 bases and V 5 bases, and 4 bases lay outside the gene matches. This CDR3 region has 12 residues. The germline V gene has CDR1 DFQATT and CDR2 SNEGSKA (reference sequence). Here the CDR3 reads CSAVQGTYGYTF. CDR3 coding DNA: TGCAGTGCTGTACAGGGGACCTATGGCTACACCTTC.

This clonotype was seen only a few times. The junction does not match germline at one end; this may be a read error. This chain links TRBV7-7 with TRBJ2-1, with 14 bases aligning to TRBD2. CDR1 and CDR2 (germline): SSHAT, FNYEAQ (reference sequence). The CDR3 spans 17 residues. The CDR3 DNA is TGTGCTAGCAGCCCAGAGCGGGGACTAGCGGGAGCCAATGAGCAGTTCTTC. It specifies CASSPERGLAGANEQFF.

The chain links TRBV7-2 to TRBJ2-5, with D unresolved. Deletions cut 5 bases from V and 2 bases from J, with 9 bases between. Germline loops: CDR1 SGHTA, CDR2 FQGNSA. The CDR3 consists of 13 residues. The DNA of the CDR3 is TGTGCCAGCAGCCCCCGACATCAAGAGACCCAGTACTTC. It yields the protein CASSPRHQETQYF.

The chain uses TRBV18 and TRBJ1-1; D gene uncertain. CDR1 is KGHSH, CDR2 LQKENI, per germline. V lost 1 base and J lost 4, with 13 bases in between. The CDR3 consists of 15 residues. For the CDR3, the DNA is TGTGCCAGCTCACCACTTTGGGCCCTTGGCACTGAAGCTTTCTTT. Translating gives CASSPLWALGTEAFF. The complete variable domain, with remaining parts taken from reference TRBV18 and TRBJ1-1, reads NAGVMQNPRHLVRRRGQEARLRCSPMKGHSHVYWYRQLPEEGLKFMVYLQKENIIDESGMPKERFSAEFPKEGPSILRIQQVVRGDSAAYFCASSPLWALGTEAFFGQGTRLTVV.

This clonotype was picked up many times. V gene TRBV20-1 combines with J gene TRBJ1-1; 8 bases agree with TRBD1. J gave up 5 bases and V 5 bases, and 7 bases lay outside the gene matches. Germline values: CDR1 DFQATT, CDR2 SNEGSKA (reference sequence). The CDR3 extends over 13 amino acids. CDR3 protein: CSAAQGADTEAFF. DNA of the CDR3: TGCAGTGCTGCCCAGGGGGCGGATACTGAAGCTTTCTTT.

The chain employs TRBV29-1 and TRBJ2-5, with D unresolved. V was shortened by 4 bases and J by 5 bases, with 11 bases between the two germline ends. Germline CDR1 SQVTM, CDR2 ANQGSEA. There are 12 residues in the CDR3. In nucleotides, the CDR3 is TGCAGCGTTGTAGGCTTGGAGGAGACCCAGTACTTC. Protein sequence: CSVVGLEETQYF.

This clonotype was counted a few times. The J gene is TRBJ2-5, the V gene TRBV20-1, with D possibly being TRBD2 (6 bases). Germline CDR1 and CDR2: DFQATT and SNEGSKA (reference sequence). The V end was cut by 6 bases, the J end by 7 bases, with 18 bases between. The CDR3 contains 13 residues. CDR3 loop: CSANGGSVVTQYF. In nucleotides, the CDR3 is TGCAGTGCCAACGGAGGGTCCGTGGTGACCCAGTACTTC.

The chain carries TRBV6-2 or TRBV6-3 and TRBJ1-5; a weak D match, TRBD1 (6 bases). V was clipped by 6 bases and J by 7 bases, with 25 bases between them. This CDR3 comprises 17 residues. The germline V gene encodes CDR1 MNHEY and CDR2 SVGEGT. CDR3 residues: CASSALMGRRGDQPQHF. As DNA, the CDR3 is TGTGCCAGCAGCGCCCTAATGGGCCGGAGGGGGGACCAGCCCCAGCATTTT.

The chain combines TRBV2 with TRBJ1-6; 8 bases are shared with TRBD1. The CDR3 covers 15 residues. After removal of 3 bases from V and 6 bases from J, the junction contained 4 bases not matched to a gene. Germline V gene lookup returns CDR1 SNHLY and CDR2 FYNNEI. The CDR3 bases are TGTGCCAGCAGTGATGCGACAGGGGTTAATTCACCCCTCCACTTT. It is translated as CASSDATGVNSPLHF.

This rearrangement joins TRBV7-6 to TRBJ1-2; tentatively, D is TRBD1 (6 bases). Trimming pared 1 base from V and 4 bases from J, leaving 13 bases between. Germline CDR1 reads SGHVS; CDR2 reads FNYEAQ. This CDR3 is built from 15 residues. DNA of the CDR3: TGTGCCAGCAGCTTAGAAACAGGGAATGTCTATGGCTACACCTTC. It is translated as CASSLETGNVYGYTF.

The V call is TRBV12-3 or TRBV12-4, the J call TRBJ2-2; no clear D. V lost 4 bases and J lost 9, with 9 bases in between. The CDR3 contains 12 residues. CDR3: CASSSLGRELFF. CDR3 nucleotide sequence: TGTGCCAGCAGTTCCCTGGGCCGGGAGCTGTTTTTT.

The chain is built from TRBV25-1 and TRBJ2-3, with 10 positions matching TRBD2. The junction had 12 bases not matched to a gene; V was cut back by 5 bases and J by 1 base. The CDR3 is 18 residues long. The V gene's germline CDR1 is MGHDK and CDR2 SYGVNS. The CDR3 region has the DNA TGTGCCAGCAGTAAGCTGGCTAGCGGGGGCGGGGGCACAGATACGCAGTATTTT. It encodes CASSKLASGGGGTDTQYF.

This clonotype turned up a few times. The chain joins TRBV3-1 to TRBJ1-1; D gene uncertain. Germline V gene sequence: CDR1 LGHDT, CDR2 YNNKEL (reference sequence). The CDR3 consists of 14 residues. V was pared by 0 bases and J by 10 bases, with 15 bases between. The CDR3 reads CASSQDQGRSGAFF. CDR3 in DNA: TGTGCCAGCAGCCAAGATCAAGGACGAAGTGGAGCTTTCTTT. The variable domain in full, with the rest retrieved from reference TRBV3-1 and TRBJ1-1, is DTAVSQTPKYLVTQMGNDKSIKCEQNLGHDTMYWYKQDSKKFLKIMFSYNNKELIINETVPNRFSPKSPDKAHLNLHINSLELGDSAVYFCASSQDQGRSGAFFGQGTRLTVV.

This clonotype was found a few times. The CDR3 sequence is CSAIPGLAEETQYF. CDR3 nucleotides: TGCAGTGCTATACCGGGACTAGCGGAAGAGACCCAGTACTTC. The chain is built from TRBV20-1 and TRBJ2-5; 11 bases are a match to TRBD2. J gave up 3 bases and V 4 bases, and 4 bases lay outside the gene matches. CDR3 length equals 14 residues. Germline V CDR1 and CDR2: DFQATT, SNEGSKA (reference sequence).

The sample holds a few counts of this clonotype. The genes are TRBV20-1 and TRBJ1-5, with D hard to call. Germline V gene sequence: CDR1 DFQATT, CDR2 SNEGSKA (reference sequence). The V end lost 7 bases, the J end lost 0 bases, and 10 bases lay between the germline ends. The CDR3 has 13 residues. CDR3 in DNA: TGCAGTGTCATCAAAGGTAGCAATCAGCCCCAGCATTTT. Translating gives CSVIKGSNQPQHF.